This T cell receptor beta chain was found in a study of T cells in Graves' hyperthyroidism and ophthalmopathy (dated by TCRdb to about 2019). In terms of the full investigation: Peripheral blood samples were taken at initial diagnosis, before any treatment was given. To identify TCR V-J signatures that set the groups apart, the researchers used a discovery cohort of 100 patients, made up of about 44 with Graves' ophthalmopathy and 57 with stable Graves' hyperthyroidism. The roughly 94 discovery patients were randomly divided into training and test sets at a 7:3 ratio. TCR Vbeta CDR3 sequencing of 120 to 150 peripheral blood samples (approximately 44 ophthalmopathy, roughly 74 hyperthyroidism and around 17 progressor patients) is reported in the paper. In roughly six Graves' hyperthyroidism patients, the study also compared T-cell repertoires from thyroid tissue with T-cell repertoires from blood. An independent validation cohort of 18 to 20 hyperthyroidism patients and about 16 patients who later progressed to ophthalmopathy tested prospective prediction of ophthalmopathy. Once sampling was done, hyperthyroidism patients were given methimazole at a starting dose of 30 mg daily, whereas ophthalmopathy patients were given high-dose intravenous methylprednisolone. Study-wide findings and limitations: During validation, the model predicted progression to ophthalmopathy a median of about 6.5 months ahead of onset, with more than 60% sensitivity and about 75% specificity. In cross-validation, a model built on a 13 V-J signature told ophthalmopathy apart from stable hyperthyroidism with approximately 90% sensitivity and roughly 81% specificity, and in testing the same model reached 80%/75%. Sample size was not statistically predetermined, and blinding of investigators to group allocation was not performed. Blood samples also contained most of the expanded thyroid clonotypes (frequency above 0.001), which suggests that blood repertoires may reflect thyroid immune responses.

This clonotype appeared a few times. Its antigen is unknown. Within one base of it there is no much larger clone, and no base qualities were kept. The TCR beta CDR3 regions were amplified from RNA transcripts. The first round of RT-PCR for the TCR CDR3 was performed with the HTBI primer set and the Qiagen OneStep RT-PCR kit. The libraries were constructed in a second round of multiplex PCR and then size-selected and purified. Libraries were sequenced paired-end with 100 bp reads on an Illumina HiSeq2000. For the original study's pipeline: SOAPnuke was used to process the raw data, removing reads that contained adapters or uncalled bases, had a mean Phred below 15, or lacked an exact match to the constant primer or identifier. High-quality paired reads were merged with COPE v1.2.5, and unique nucleotide sequences were defined as clonotypes. MiTCR v1.1 was used to align clonotypes to the IMGT TRBV, TRBD and TRBJ reference segments. Analysis was restricted to V-J combinations with a frequency above 0.0001, which covered over 98% of repertoires. A TCS score was defined as the ratio between F50 (clonal expansion) and ExV (chaos), using BLOSUM62-based TCRdist between CDR3 peptides within each V-J. Welch's t-statistics and random forest reduced several hundred V-J features to roughly 13, which were used in a naive Bayes classifier (R e1071). Through fastp at Q25 and MiXCR, TCRdb rebuilt clones from the public reads, retaining in-frame beta chains. Rows are combined by CDR3 protein, so each entry shows the most common genes and DNA. The V and J calls, along with clone size, are taken from TCRdb and not from the paper's own processing. This sample gives a few hundred thousand distinct CDR3 sequences in total; around a sixth of them show up just once. The ten top clones hold 7.5% to 8% of the sample.

A patient counted as having stable Graves' hyperthyroidism if no progression to ophthalmopathy occurred over 18 months of follow-up. The hyperthyroidism patients were between 18 and 65 years old and newly diagnosed, with a disease duration of less than 2 months. Any patient with an uncontrolled infection, another autoimmune disease, pregnancy or lactation was excluded. Diagnoses were established on the basis of clinical symptoms, serum thyroxine and TRAb, thyroid ultrasound, and orbital computed tomography. PBMCs were separated from about 10 ml of fresh peripheral blood using Ficoll-Paque density gradient centrifugation. Total RNA was extracted using Trizol reagent, and RNA quality was assessed on an Agilent 2100 Bioanalyzer. For this chain, trimming is 7 bases at the V end and 0 bases at the J end, and the number of junction bases without a gene match is 9. For CDR1 and CDR2, the germline V gene lists SGHAT and FQNNGV. Counted from cysteine to phenylalanine, this CDR3 has 16 amino acids. The kept DNA is CDR3 alone, 48 bases in frame from the first base.

The material sequenced was blood. The chain is assembled from TRBV11-2 and TRBJ2-1; the central 7 bases match TRBD2. The receptor's source is a woman in her late teens or twenties with Graves' hyperthyroidism. The nucleotide sequence is given as TGTGCCAGCACCCCTTTAGGCGGGAGCTCCTACAATGAGCAGTTCTTC. Its product reads: CASTPLGGSSYNEQFF.